The 30 T cell receptor beta chains listed next were all sequenced from one sample in a study of T-cell memory formation after mild COVID-19. TCRdb independently ran MiXCR on the 5' RACE reads; one entry per CDR3 protein. The profile shows 450,000 to 650,000 distinct CDR3 sequences, about 20% of them singletons. The sequenced sample was PBMCs or a T cell subset sorted from them (not recorded which). The receptors here all came from an adult woman who had mild COVID-19 (a few samples of this study predate the infection). Cell type and time point are not known.

The chain links TRBV29-1 to TRBJ2-3, with D tentatively TRBD2 (6 bases). The CDR3 has 17 residues. Trimming shortened V by 7 bases and J by 0 bases, and 23 bases separated the two germline ends. From germline, CDR1 is SQVTM and CDR2 ANQGSEA. DNA for the CDR3: TGCAGCGCCGGGGGTTTTGTTATGACCTCTAGCACAGATACGCAGTATTTT. This codes for CSAGGFVMTSSTDTQYF.

This clonotype came up a few times. The chain recombines TRBV28 with TRBJ2-3, with TRBD2 matching over 10 bases. The CDR3 runs to 15 residues. Germline CDR1 reads MDHEN; CDR2 reads SYDVKM. V was clipped by 8 bases and J by 2 bases; unmatched bases: 7. CDR3 sequence (DNA): TGTGCCAGCCCCCCCAGCGGGAGGGACACAGATACGCAGTATTTT. The encoded protein is CASPPSGRDTDTQYF.

The rearrangement links TRBV6-2 or TRBV6-3 to TRBJ1-2; 10 bases line up with TRBD1. Germline V lookup: CDR1 MNHEY, CDR2 SVGEGT. V gave up 5 bases and J gave up 13 bases; unmatched junction bases: 16. The CDR3 totals 15 residues. CDR3 residues: CASSAGTGVPRRCTF. The CDR3 nucleotides are TGTGCCAGCAGTGCCGGGACAGGGGTACCTCGTCGTTGCACCTTC.

This clonotype was picked up a small number of times. V usage is TRBV29-1 and J usage is TRBJ2-2; the D gene is possibly TRBD1 (6 bases). The CDR3 is made up of 13 amino acids. The germline gives CDR1 SQVTM, CDR2 ANQGSEA. V lost 6 bases and J lost 0, with 8 bases in between. Here the CDR3 DNA reads TGCAGCGTCCGGACAGCGAACACCGGGGAGCTGTTTTTT. This gives the protein CSVRTANTGELFF.

This clonotype has a handful of counts. CDR3 sequence: CASSQGGALEAFF. The CDR3 DNA reads as TGTGCCAGCAGCCAAGGGGGAGCCCTTGAAGCTTTCTTT. The chain combines TRBV14 with TRBJ1-1; D is ambiguous. V shed 1 base and J shed 7 bases, with 10 bases lying between them. Per germline, CDR1 SGHDN and CDR2 FVKESK. The CDR3 consists of 13 residues.

This clonotype was counted a few times. This chain uses TRBV5-4 with TRBJ1-3; no clear D gene. The CDR3 contains 15 residues. Trimming took off 0 bases at V and 0 bases at J, with 7 bases between the two ends. Germline loops: CDR1 SGHNT, CDR2 YYREEE (reference sequence). The CDR3 protein is CASSLGLGSGNTIYF. CDR3 sequence (DNA): TGTGCCAGCAGCTTGGGCCTGGGCTCTGGAAACACCATATATTTT.

This chain connects TRBV2 to TRBJ2-1, with a possible D match to TRBD1 (6 bases). Trimming took 8 bases from V and 0 from J, leaving 14 bases between them. CDR3 length: 15 residues. CDR1 is SNHLY, CDR2 FYNNEI, per germline. CDR3 sequence: CASHQTGSSYNEQFF. The CDR3 DNA is TGTGCCAGCCATCAGACAGGTAGCTCCTACAATGAGCAGTTCTTC.

This clonotype appeared a few times. The chain joins TRBV19 to TRBJ2-5, with D tentatively TRBD1 (5 bases). The CDR3 length is 13 residues. Germline CDR1 LNHDA, CDR2 SQIVND (reference sequence). Trimming took off 2 bases at V and 3 bases at J, with 7 bases between the two ends. Written as DNA, the CDR3 is TGTGCCAGTAGTATACAGGGTAAAGAGACCCAGTACTTC. Protein: CASSIQGKETQYF. The full variable domain, in which reference TRBV19 and TRBJ2-5 provide the parts outside the CDR3, is DGGITQSPKYLFRKEGQNVTLSCEQNLNHDAMYWYRQDPGQGLRLIYYSQIVNDFQKGDIAEGYSVSREKKESFPLTVTSAQKNPTAFYLCASSIQGKETQYFGPGTRLLVL.

The sample holds a few counts of this clonotype. The genes are TRBV4-2 and TRBJ1-4; D is ambiguous. Trimming left V 1 base short and J 0 bases short, with 6 bases between. The V gene's germline CDR1 is LGHNA and CDR2 YNFKEQ. The CDR3 totals 15 residues. The CDR3 DNA reads TGTGCCAGCAGCCAAGGACGGGCAACTAATGAAAAACTGTTTTTT. It is translated as CASSQGRATNEKLFF.

This clonotype was observed many times. The J gene is TRBJ1-1, the V gene TRBV7-9, with TRBD1 matching over 12 bases. Germline CDR1 is SEHNR and CDR2 is FQNEAQ (reference sequence). The CDR3 runs 16 residues. Trimming cost V 1 base and J 4 bases; bases outside gene matches: 4. The CDR3 DNA sequence: TGTGCCAGCAGCTTAGGGGACAGGGGGCTGCGCACTGAAGCTTTCTTT. This encodes CASSLGDRGLRTEAFF.

Only one count was recorded for this clonotype. The chain joins TRBV2 to TRBJ1-1; D perhaps matches TRBD1 (6 bases). The CDR3 has 15 residues. V shed 7 bases and J shed 5 bases, with 20 bases lying between them. In germline, CDR1 is SNHLY, CDR2 FYNNEI. CDR3: CASTGGGPLQTEAFF. For the CDR3, the DNA is TGTGCCAGCACGGGGGGGGGCCCCCTCCAGACTGAAGCTTTCTTT.

Ten or more counts support this clonotype. The chain combines TRBV5-1 with TRBJ2-1, with 9 bases fitting TRBD2. Germline V gene data show CDR1 as SGHRS and CDR2 as YFSETQ. The trim removed 0 bases at V and 2 bases at J, leaving 3 bases unmatched. CDR3 length: 16 amino acids. The CDR3 DNA sequence: TGCGCCAGCAGCTTGGGTAGCGGGAGCCCCTACAATGAGCAGTTCTTC. Translating it yields CASSLGSGSPYNEQFF.

This clonotype was counted only a few times. The rearrangement joins TRBV12-3 or TRBV12-4 to TRBJ2-1; either TRBD1 or TRBD2 may supply D (6 bases each). CDR3 length equals 14 residues. V dropped 3 bases and J dropped 4 bases, with 10 bases sitting between them. CDR3 coding DNA: TGTGCCAGCAGTTTCGGGGGCCGGTACAATGAGCAGTTCTTC. It yields the protein CASSFGGRYNEQFF.

This clonotype occurred a few times. The genes are TRBV6-2 or TRBV6-3 and TRBJ1-2, with 10 bases that match TRBD1. Trimming cost V 2 bases and J 8 bases; bases outside gene matches: 11. CDR3 length: 16 residues. Per the germline V gene, CDR1 is MNHEY and CDR2 is SVGEGT. The CDR3 DNA follows: TGTGCCAGCAGTTACCCCCCTCCGGGACAGGGGCGCGGCTACACCTTC. Translation gives CASSYPPPGQGRGYTF.

This clonotype occurred a few times. The chain joins TRBV7-9 to TRBJ2-7; 9 bases fit TRBD1. The V gene's germline CDR1 is SEHNR and CDR2 FQNEAQ (reference sequence). With 3 bases clipped from V and 7 bases from J, the junction kept 7 bases outside the gene matches. This CDR3 has 14 amino acids. This chain's CDR3 is CASSLGTGLGEQYF. The DNA for the CDR3 is TGTGCCAGCAGCTTGGGGACAGGGCTCGGAGAGCAGTACTTC.

The CDR3 DNA reads as TGTGCCAGCAGCTCCTTCAGACAGGGCTACGAGCAGTACTTC. This gives the protein CASSSFRQGYEQYF. The chain combines TRBV7-8 with TRBJ2-7, with 7 bases aligning to TRBD1. The CDR3 has 14 amino acids. CDR1 SGHVS and CDR2 FQNEAQ come from the germline V gene. Unmatched junction bases numbered 6, after V lost 4 bases and J lost 3 bases.

This clonotype occurred a few times. The genes are TRBV4-2 and TRBJ1-1; 11 bases match TRBD1. The length of the CDR3 is 15 residues. The J segment lost 7 bases and the V segment lost 1 base, leaving 5 bases of the junction unmatched. Germline CDR1 LGHNA, CDR2 YNFKEQ. CDR3 region: CASSQAGTGGYEAFF. The CDR3 DNA reads TGTGCCAGCAGCCAAGCGGGGACAGGGGGTTATGAAGCTTTCTTT.

The chain employs TRBV4-3 and TRBJ2-1, with 7 bases matching TRBD2. V shed 0 bases and J 8 bases; nucleotides not matched to a gene: 13. Germline CDR1 LGHNA, CDR2 YSLEER. The CDR3 runs to 17 residues. The CDR3 protein is CASSQDISREIIDEQFF. In DNA, the CDR3 is TGCGCCAGCAGCCAAGATATATCGCGGGAGATCATAGATGAGCAGTTCTTC.

This rearrangement joins TRBV24-1 to TRBJ2-7, with D tentatively TRBD1 (6 bases). The CDR3 totals 16 residues. The V end was cut by 4 bases, the J end by 6 bases, with 21 bases between. The germline gives CDR1 KGHDR, CDR2 SFDVKD. The CDR3 loop is CATSDRVGTPSGEQYF. In DNA form, the CDR3 reads TGTGCCACCAGTGACCGTGTTGGGACACCGTCTGGCGAGCAGTACTTC.

V usage is TRBV12-3 or TRBV12-4 and J usage is TRBJ1-2, with 7 bases matching TRBD1. Trimming took 4 bases from V and 2 from J; bases not matched to a gene: 7. This CDR3 contains 15 residues. The CDR3 region is CASSSRDSKNYGYTF. The CDR3 coding sequence is TGTGCCAGCAGTTCCCGGGACAGCAAAAACTATGGCTACACCTTC.

The rearrangement links TRBV14 to TRBJ2-3, with D uncertain. V was shortened by 5 bases and J by 3 bases, with 6 bases between the two germline ends. Germline-derived CDR1 and CDR2 are SGHDN and FVKESK. The CDR3 loop spans 12 amino acids. The CDR3 spells CASSKPTDTQYF. The DNA of the CDR3 is TGTGCCAGCAGCAAACCGACAGATACGCAGTATTTT.

This clonotype occurred a few times. This chain's CDR3 is CASSPGGLVGTDTQYF. The CDR3, as DNA: TGTGCCAGCAGTCCCGGGGGACTAGTAGGCACAGATACGCAGTATTTT. The chain combines TRBV4-2 with TRBJ2-3, with TRBD2 matching over 8 bases. With 6 bases clipped from V and 1 base from J, the junction kept 9 bases outside the gene matches. This CDR3 comprises 16 residues. Germline V gene sequence: CDR1 LGHNA, CDR2 YNFKEQ.

This rearrangement joins TRBV27 to TRBJ1-6, with 7 bases matching TRBD1. The V and J ends lost 4 bases and 9 bases, in that order; junction bases with no gene match: 21. This CDR3 region has 19 residues. The germline CDR1 and CDR2 sequences are MNHEY and SMNVEV (reference sequence). The CDR3 reads CASSSYYAWPGQSGSPLHF. The CDR3 DNA sequence: TGTGCCAGCAGTTCCTATTACGCCTGGCCGGGACAGTCTGGTTCACCCCTCCACTTT.

The V and J genes are TRBV5-4 and TRBJ2-7, with D possibly matching TRBD1 (5 bases). In germline, CDR1 is SGHNT, CDR2 YYREEE (reference sequence). V was clipped by 2 bases and J by 5 bases, with 14 bases between them. The CDR3 extends over 14 amino acids. CDR3 residues: CASSFGSVRDEQYF. CDR3 in DNA: TGTGCCAGCAGCTTCGGGTCCGTCAGGGACGAGCAGTACTTC.

The chain recombines TRBV27 with TRBJ1-6, with no clear D. The V gene's germline CDR1 is MNHEY and CDR2 SMNVEV (reference sequence). The CDR3 contains 13 residues. The V and J ends lost 7 bases and 10 bases respectively, with 14 bases between them. This CDR3 is CASMPGVLSPLHF. The CDR3 DNA sequence: TGTGCCAGCATGCCCGGGGTTCTGTCACCCCTCCACTTT.

The chain has TRBV2 and TRBJ2-3; the match to TRBD2 covers 12 bases. The CDR3 length is 16 residues. Germline CDR1 SNHLY, CDR2 FYNNEI. J was trimmed by 4 bases and V by 6 bases; bases with no gene match: 8. The CDR3 DNA is TGTGCCAGCAGGGCGCCTAGCGGGGGGGCGGCAGATACGCAGTATTTT. Encoded protein: CASRAPSGGAADTQYF.

This clonotype was counted only a few times. V and J are TRBV4-3 and TRBJ2-7; TRBD2 is a possible D gene (6 bases). The CDR3 is 15 residues long. Trimming removed 1 base at V and 2 bases at J, with 12 bases between. CDR1 is LGHNA, CDR2 YSLEER, per germline. CDR3 sequence reads: CASSQAHSGAYEQYF. The CDR3, as DNA: TGCGCCAGCAGCCAAGCCCATAGCGGAGCCTACGAGCAGTACTTC.

This clonotype showed up just a few times. This chain connects TRBV6-4 to TRBJ2-7; D ambiguous. The CDR3 spans 19 residues. Deletions cut 0 bases from V and 2 bases from J, with 23 bases between. Germline lookup yields CDR1 MRHNA and CDR2 SNTAGT. CDR3 sequence reads: CASSDSQRMVGKGAYEQYF. The CDR3, as DNA: TGTGCCAGCAGTGACTCGCAGCGCATGGTGGGGAAAGGTGCCTACGAGCAGTACTTC.

At least ten counts were recorded for this clonotype. The V and J genes are TRBV7-2 and TRBJ2-2; 8 nucleotides agree with TRBD2. The V and J ends lost 7 bases and 2 bases, in that order; junction bases with no gene match: 12. This CDR3 spans 17 amino acids. CDR1 is SGHTA and CDR2 is FQGNSA in the germline V gene. For the CDR3, the DNA is TGTGCCAGCACCCCCGGGGGCGGGAGGAGAAACACCGGGGAGCTGTTTTTT. Translation gives CASTPGGGRRNTGELFF.

The chain recombines TRBV9 with TRBJ2-3, with 8 bases aligning to TRBD2. Per the germline V gene, CDR1 is SGDLS and CDR2 is YYNGEE. Germline trimming cut 0 bases from V and 0 bases from J; bases unmatched to any gene: 3. The CDR3 extends over 16 amino acids. CDR3 region: CASSVGASGSTDTQYF. In nucleotides, the CDR3 is TGTGCCAGCAGCGTAGGGGCTAGCGGGAGCACAGATACGCAGTATTTT.